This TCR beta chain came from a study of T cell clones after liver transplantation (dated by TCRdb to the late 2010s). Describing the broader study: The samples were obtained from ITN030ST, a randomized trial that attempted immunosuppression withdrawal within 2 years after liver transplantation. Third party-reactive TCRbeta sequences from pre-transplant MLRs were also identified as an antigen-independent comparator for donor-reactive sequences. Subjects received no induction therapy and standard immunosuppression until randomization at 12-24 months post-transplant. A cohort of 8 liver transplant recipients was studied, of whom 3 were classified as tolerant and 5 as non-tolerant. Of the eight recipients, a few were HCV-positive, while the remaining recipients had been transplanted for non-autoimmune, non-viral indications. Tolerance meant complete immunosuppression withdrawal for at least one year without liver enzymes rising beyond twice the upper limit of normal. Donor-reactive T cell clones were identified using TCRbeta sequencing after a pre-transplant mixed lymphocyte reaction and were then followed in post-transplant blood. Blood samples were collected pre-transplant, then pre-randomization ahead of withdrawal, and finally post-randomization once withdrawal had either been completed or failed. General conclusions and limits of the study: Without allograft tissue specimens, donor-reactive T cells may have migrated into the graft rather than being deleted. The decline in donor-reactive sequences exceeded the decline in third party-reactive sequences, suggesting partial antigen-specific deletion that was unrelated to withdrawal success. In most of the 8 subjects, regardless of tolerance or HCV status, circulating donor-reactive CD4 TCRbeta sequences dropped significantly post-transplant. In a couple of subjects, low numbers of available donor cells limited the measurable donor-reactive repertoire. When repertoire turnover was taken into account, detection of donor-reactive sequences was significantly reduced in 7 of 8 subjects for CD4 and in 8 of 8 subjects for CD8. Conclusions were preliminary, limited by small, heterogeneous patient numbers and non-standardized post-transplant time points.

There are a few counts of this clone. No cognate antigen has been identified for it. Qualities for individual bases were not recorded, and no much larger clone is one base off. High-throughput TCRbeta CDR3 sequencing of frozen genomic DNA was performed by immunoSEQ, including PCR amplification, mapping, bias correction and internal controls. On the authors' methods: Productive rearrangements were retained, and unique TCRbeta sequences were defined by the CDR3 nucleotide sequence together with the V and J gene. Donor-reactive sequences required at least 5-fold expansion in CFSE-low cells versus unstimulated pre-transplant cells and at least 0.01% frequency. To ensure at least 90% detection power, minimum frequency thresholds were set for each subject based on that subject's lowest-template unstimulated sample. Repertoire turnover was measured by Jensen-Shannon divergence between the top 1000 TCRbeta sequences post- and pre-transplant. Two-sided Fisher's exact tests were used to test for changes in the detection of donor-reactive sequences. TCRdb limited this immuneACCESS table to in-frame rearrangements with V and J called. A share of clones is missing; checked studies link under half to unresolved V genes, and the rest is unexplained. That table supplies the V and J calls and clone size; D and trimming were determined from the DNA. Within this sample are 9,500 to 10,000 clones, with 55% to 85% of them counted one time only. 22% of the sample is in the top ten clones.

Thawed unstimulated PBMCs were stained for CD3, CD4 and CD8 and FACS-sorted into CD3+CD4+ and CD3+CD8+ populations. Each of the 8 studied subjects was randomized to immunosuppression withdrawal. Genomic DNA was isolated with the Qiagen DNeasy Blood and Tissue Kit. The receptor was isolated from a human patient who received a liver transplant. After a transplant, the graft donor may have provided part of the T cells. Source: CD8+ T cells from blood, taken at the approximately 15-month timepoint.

The DNA sequence is as follows: TGTGCCAGCAGCTCCACAGGGAGCACGCAGTATTTT. This is translated as CASSSTGSTQYF. The chain couples TRBV11-2 to TRBJ2-3; the D gene is perhaps TRBD1, on 6 matching bases. The germline V gene sets CDR1 to SGHAT and CDR2 to FQNNGV. Spanning cysteine to phenylalanine, the CDR3 consists of 12 amino acids. Solely the CDR3 DNA is kept, with 36 bases framed from the first base. V is clipped by 4 bases and J by 9 bases, and the sequence between their germline boundaries is 11 bases long.